This TCR beta chain was documented in a study of T cell repertoires in cytomegalovirus infection. Whole-study context: CMV infection together with matching HLA type was indicated by public TCR beta signatures.

CDR1 is MGHRA and CDR2 is YSYEKL in the germline V gene. The CDR3 loop spans 15 amino acids. The J segment lost 4 bases and the V segment lost 4 bases, leaving 9 bases of the junction unmatched. Whole-study results and caveats: CMV carriers with the relevant HLA were identified by cumulative public TCR beta family frequency. There were HLA-C-restricted CMV-specific TCR beta clonotypes dominating the ex vivo response.

This clonotype was recorded a few times. Its specificity is unknown. TCRdb re-called the reads with MiXCR, one entry per CDR3 protein. The table shows around 450,000 distinct CDR3 sequences, with approximately 31% occurring only once. This TCR derives from a human donor in good health (CMV status not recorded). Some clones in this sample may be carry-over from other donors' samples. The V call is TRBV4-1, the J call TRBJ1-1; 7 bases agree with TRBD1. Material for sequencing was PBMCs. The CDR3 sequence: CASSRVQGPGTEAFF. DNA for the CDR3: TGCGCCAGCAGCCGCGTACAGGGGCCGGGCACTGAAGCTTTCTTT.